This T cell receptor beta chain was sequenced during a study of blood T cell repertoires in COVID-19. Study background: PBMCs, B-cell-depleted T cells, or T cells were the source of the cDNA or gDNA that made up the material.

All enrollees were roughly 18 to 100 years old and from 20 to 25 US areas. Clinical history reported by participants formed the basis on which cohorts were assigned. This clone is labeled medium-sized. Looked up from germline, CDR1 is LGHNA and CDR2 is YNFKEQ. The CDR3 covers 16 residues. The ends were cut back, 1 base at V and 4 bases at J, with 11 bases in the middle. Per the original methods: Amplifying reference gene primers gave estimates of nucleated cell counts. The table came from immunoSEQ multiplex PCR; TCRdb's copy has only in-frame clones and leaves some out. V and J calls plus clone size are reproduced from that table; the DNA served to infer D and trimming. The table shows roughly 220,000 clones, with about 90% occurring only once.

Input material: PBMCs or T cells enriched from blood (not recorded which). V gene TRBV4-2 combines with J gene TRBJ2-6, with a weak D call TRBD2 (6 bases). This clonotype originated in a young man who had been exposed to COVID-19. The DNA of the CDR3 is TGTGCCAGCAGCCAAGCTGCGGACTACGGGGCCAACGTCCTGACTTTC. This codes for CASSQAADYGANVLTF.